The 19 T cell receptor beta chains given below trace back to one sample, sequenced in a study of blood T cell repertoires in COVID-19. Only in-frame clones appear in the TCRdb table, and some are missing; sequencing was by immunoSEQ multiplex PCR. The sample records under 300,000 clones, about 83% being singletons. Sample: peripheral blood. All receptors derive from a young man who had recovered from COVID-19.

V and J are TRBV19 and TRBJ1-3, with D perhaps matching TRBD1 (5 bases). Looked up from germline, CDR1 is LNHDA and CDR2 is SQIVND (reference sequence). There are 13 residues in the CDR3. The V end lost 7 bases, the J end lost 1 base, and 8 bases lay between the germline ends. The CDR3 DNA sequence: TGTGCCAGTACCGGGGGTTCTGGAAACACCATATATTTT. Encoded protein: CASTGGSGNTIYF.

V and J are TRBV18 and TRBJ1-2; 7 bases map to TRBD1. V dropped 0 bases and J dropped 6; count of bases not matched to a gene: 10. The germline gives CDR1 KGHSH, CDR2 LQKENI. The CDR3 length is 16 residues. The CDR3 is CASSPPTGSRGNGYTF. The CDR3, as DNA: TGTGCCAGCTCACCACCAACCGGGTCCAGGGGGAATGGCTACACCTTC.

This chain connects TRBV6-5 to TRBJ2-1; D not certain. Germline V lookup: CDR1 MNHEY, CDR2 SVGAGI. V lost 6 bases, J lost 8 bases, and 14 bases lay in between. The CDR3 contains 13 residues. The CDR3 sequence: CASSHPASYEQFF. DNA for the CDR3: TGTGCCAGCAGCCACCCTGCGTCATATGAGCAGTTCTTC.

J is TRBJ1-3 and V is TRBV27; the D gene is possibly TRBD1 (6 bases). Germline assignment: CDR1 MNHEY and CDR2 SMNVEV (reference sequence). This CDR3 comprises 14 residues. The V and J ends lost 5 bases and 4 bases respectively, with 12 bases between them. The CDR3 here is CASSDTGKGNTIYF. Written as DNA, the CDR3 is TGTGCCAGCAGTGATACAGGGAAAGGAAACACCATATATTTT.

In DNA form, the CDR3 reads TGTGCCAGCAGTGAACCTCGGACAGATAGCAATCAGCCCCAGCATTTT. Its protein product is CASSEPRTDSNQPQHF. The chain carries TRBV2 and TRBJ1-5; tentatively, D is TRBD1 (6 bases). Germline assignment: CDR1 SNHLY and CDR2 FYNNEI. This CDR3 region has 16 residues. Trimming took 2 bases from V and 0 from J, leaving 11 bases between them.

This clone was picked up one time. The CDR3 spells CASSPTSGDGTQYF. CDR3 DNA sequence: TGTGCCAGCAGCCCAACTAGCGGGGATGGGACCCAGTACTTC. The chain is built from TRBV9 and TRBJ2-5; 10 bases are shared with TRBD2. The J segment lost 7 bases and the V segment lost 4 bases, leaving 7 bases of the junction unmatched. This CDR3 is built from 14 residues. Germline V gene sequence: CDR1 SGDLS, CDR2 YYNGEE.

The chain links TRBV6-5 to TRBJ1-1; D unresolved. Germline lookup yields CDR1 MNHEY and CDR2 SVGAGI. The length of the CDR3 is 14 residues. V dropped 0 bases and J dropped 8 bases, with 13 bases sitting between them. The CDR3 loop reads CASSYSAVRGEAFF. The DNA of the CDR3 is TGTGCCAGCAGTTACTCGGCGGTCCGGGGAGAAGCTTTCTTT.

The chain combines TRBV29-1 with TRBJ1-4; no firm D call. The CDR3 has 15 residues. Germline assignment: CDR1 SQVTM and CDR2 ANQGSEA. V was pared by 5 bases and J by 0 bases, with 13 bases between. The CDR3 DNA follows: TGCAGCGTTAGTATGGGAGCAGCAACTAATGAAAAACTGTTTTTT. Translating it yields CSVSMGAATNEKLFF.

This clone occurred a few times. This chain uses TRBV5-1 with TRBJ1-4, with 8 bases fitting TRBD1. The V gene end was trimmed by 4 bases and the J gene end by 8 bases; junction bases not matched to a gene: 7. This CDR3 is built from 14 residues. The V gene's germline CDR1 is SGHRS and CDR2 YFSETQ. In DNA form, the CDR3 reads TGCGCCAGCAGCGCCAGGGGGCAGGAGGAAAAACTGTTTTTT. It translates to CASSARGQEEKLFF. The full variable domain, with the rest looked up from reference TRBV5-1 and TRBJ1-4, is KAGVTQTPRYLIKTRGQQVTLSCSPISGHRSVSWYQQTPGQGLQFLFEYFSETQRNKGNFPGRFSGRQFSNSRSEMNVSTLELGDSALYLCASSARGQEEKLFFGSGTQLSVL.

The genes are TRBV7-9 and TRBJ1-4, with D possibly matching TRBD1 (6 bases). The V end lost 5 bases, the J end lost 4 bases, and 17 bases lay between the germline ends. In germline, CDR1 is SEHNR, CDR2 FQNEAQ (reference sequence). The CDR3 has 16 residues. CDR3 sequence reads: CASSGVRGQLNEKLFF. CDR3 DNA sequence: TGTGCCAGCAGCGGGGTCAGGGGTCAACTTAATGAAAAACTGTTTTTT.

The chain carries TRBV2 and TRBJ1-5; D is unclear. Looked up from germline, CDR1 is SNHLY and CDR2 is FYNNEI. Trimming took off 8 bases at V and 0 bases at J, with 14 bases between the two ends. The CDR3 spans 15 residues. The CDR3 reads CASSAVANSNQPQHF. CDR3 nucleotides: TGTGCCAGCTCTGCAGTAGCTAATAGCAATCAGCCCCAGCATTTT.

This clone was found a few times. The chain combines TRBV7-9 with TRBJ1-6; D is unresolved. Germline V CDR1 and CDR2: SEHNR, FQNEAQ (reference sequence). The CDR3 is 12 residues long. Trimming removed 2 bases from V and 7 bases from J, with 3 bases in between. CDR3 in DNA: TGTGCCAGCAGCTTACAGAATTCACCCCTCCACTTT. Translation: CASSLQNSPLHF.

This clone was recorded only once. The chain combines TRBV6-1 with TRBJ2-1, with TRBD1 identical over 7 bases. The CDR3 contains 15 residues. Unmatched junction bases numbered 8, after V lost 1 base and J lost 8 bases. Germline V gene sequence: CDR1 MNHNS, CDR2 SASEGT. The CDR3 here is CASSEGTGRLDEQFF. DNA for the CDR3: TGTGCCAGCAGTGAAGGGACAGGTCGTTTGGATGAGCAGTTCTTC.

The CDR3 loop reads CASSRTLQGAFDSDTEAFF. CDR3 sequence (DNA): TGTGCCAGTAGCCGGACATTACAGGGGGCCTTTGACTCGGACACTGAAGCTTTCTTT. The V and J genes are TRBV19 and TRBJ1-1, with 9 nucleotides matching TRBD1. CDR1 is LNHDA and CDR2 is SQIVND in the germline V gene (reference sequence). The CDR3 length is 19 residues. Trimming removed 6 bases from V and 3 bases from J; junction bases left unmatched: 20.

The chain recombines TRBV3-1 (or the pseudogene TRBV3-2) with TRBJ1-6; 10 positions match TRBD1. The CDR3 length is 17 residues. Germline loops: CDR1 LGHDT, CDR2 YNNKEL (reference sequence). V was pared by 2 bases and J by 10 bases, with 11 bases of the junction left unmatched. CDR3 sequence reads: CASSQRSVRDRGSPLHF. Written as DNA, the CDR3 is TGTGCCAGCAGCCAAAGAAGCGTCCGGGACAGGGGCTCACCCCTCCACTTT.

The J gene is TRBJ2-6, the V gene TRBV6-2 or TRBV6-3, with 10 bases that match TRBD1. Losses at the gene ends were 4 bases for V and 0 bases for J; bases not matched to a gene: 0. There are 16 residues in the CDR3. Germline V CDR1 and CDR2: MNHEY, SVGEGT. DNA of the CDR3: TGTGCCAGCAGTTGGACAGGGGGCTCTGGGGCCAACGTCCTGACTTTC. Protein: CASSWTGGSGANVLTF.

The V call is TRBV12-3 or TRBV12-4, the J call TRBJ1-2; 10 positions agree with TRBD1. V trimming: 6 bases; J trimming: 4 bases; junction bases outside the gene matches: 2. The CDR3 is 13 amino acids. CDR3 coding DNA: TGTGCCAGCAGCAGGACAGGGGGCTATGGCTACACCTTC. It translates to CASSRTGGYGYTF.

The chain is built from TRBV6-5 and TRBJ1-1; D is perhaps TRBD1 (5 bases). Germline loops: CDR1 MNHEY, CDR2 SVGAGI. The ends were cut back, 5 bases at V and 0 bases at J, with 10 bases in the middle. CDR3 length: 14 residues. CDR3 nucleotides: TGTGCCAGCAGTCTGGGGGGGGTGAACACTGAAGCTTTCTTT. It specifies CASSLGGVNTEAFF.

The CDR3 spells CASSPRRLAGPLNEQFF. CDR3 DNA: TGTGCCAGCAGCCCGCGGAGACTAGCGGGTCCCCTCAATGAGCAGTTCTTC. This chain connects TRBV9 to TRBJ2-1; 10 bases align to TRBD2. The CDR3 is 17 amino acids. V dropped 4 bases and J dropped 6; count of bases not matched to a gene: 13. Germline values: CDR1 SGDLS, CDR2 YYNGEE.